Below are 14 T cell receptor beta chains sequenced from a single sample in a study of cytomegalovirus exposure and HLA in healthy donors. The PCR was carried out with 60 Vbeta primers and 13 Jbeta primers. Libraries were prepared by immunoSEQ multiplex PCR; TCRdb keeps only in-frame clonotypes and omits some of them. The sample has roughly 120,000 clones, approximately 80% seen once. Material for sequencing was PBMCs. The receptors come from a man between 35 and 55 years old in good health and CMV-seronegative.

The gene calls are TRBV10-3 and TRBJ1-2, with 12 bases aligning to TRBD1. After removal of 3 bases from V and 2 bases from J, the junction contained 4 bases not matched to a gene. The CDR3 runs to 16 residues. The germline V gene encodes CDR1 ENHRY and CDR2 SYGVKD. The CDR3 here is CAISDTGTGGNYGYTF. The CDR3, as DNA: TGTGCCATCAGTGATACCGGGACAGGGGGCAACTATGGCTACACCTTC.

V gene TRBV5-1 combines with J gene TRBJ2-3, with 11 bases that match TRBD2. J was trimmed by 2 bases and V by 0 bases; bases with no gene match: 8. The CDR3 totals 18 residues. Germline V CDR1 and CDR2: SGHRS, YFSETQ. DNA of the CDR3: TGCGCCAGCAGCTTGGAAACTAGCGGGGGAGATACCACAGATACGCAGTATTTT. This gives the protein CASSLETSGGDTTDTQYF.

In this sample, this clone turned up a few times. The CDR3 reads CASMETAPSYEQFF. As DNA, the CDR3 is TGTGCCAGCATGGAGACAGCCCCTAGTTATGAGCAGTTCTTC. This chain joins TRBV6-1 and TRBJ2-1; a weak D match, TRBD1 (5 bases). Germline CDR1 and CDR2: MNHNS and SASEGT. The CDR3 length is 14 residues. The V gene lost 7 bases and the J gene lost 8 bases, with 18 bases spanning the gap.

This clone was observed a few times. V usage is TRBV10-1 and J usage is TRBJ2-7; tentatively, D is TRBD2 (5 bases). Germline-derived CDR1 and CDR2 are WNHNN and SYGVQD (reference sequence). Trimming took 4 bases from V and 0 from J, leaving 10 bases between them. The CDR3 contains 14 residues. Here the CDR3 DNA reads TGCGCCAGCAGTGGGAACGGGGTCTCCTACGAGCAGTACTTC. Protein product: CASSGNGVSYEQYF.

As regards this clone: The sample contains more than one DNA sequence encoding this CDR3. The rearrangement joins TRBV5-1 to TRBJ1-1, with D possibly being TRBD1 (5 bases). The germline CDR1 and CDR2 sequences are SGHRS and YFSETQ. The CDR3 loop spans 14 amino acids. The ends were cut back, 0 bases at V and 3 bases at J, with 9 bases in the middle. Here the CDR3 reads CASSLAGGDTEAFF. CDR3 nucleotides: TGCGCCAGCAGCTTGGCGGGGGGAGACACTGAAGCTTTCTTT.

The J gene is TRBJ2-1, the V gene TRBV5-6, with a possible D match to TRBD1 (6 bases). Trimming shortened V by 1 base and J by 9 bases, and 20 bases separated the two germline ends. The V gene's germline CDR1 is SGHDT and CDR2 YYEEEE. This CDR3 is built from 16 residues. The DNA of the CDR3 is TGTGCCAGCAGCTTGCCCGGACAGAACCTCATCAGTGAGCAGTTCTTC. As protein: CASSLPGQNLISEQFF.

The CDR3 loop is CASSVSRPGEAFF. In DNA, the CDR3 is TGTGCCAGCAGTGTCAGTCGCCCGGGAGAAGCTTTCTTT. The chain recombines TRBV2 with TRBJ1-1; D call uncertain. Trimming took off 4 bases at V and 8 bases at J, with 14 bases between the two ends. This CDR3 region has 13 residues. Germline V lookup: CDR1 SNHLY, CDR2 FYNNEI. Full variable domain (missing parts from reference TRBV2 and TRBJ1-1): EPEVTQTPSHQVTQMGQEVILRCVPISNHLYFYWYRQILGQKVEFLVSFYNNEISEKSEIFDDQFSVERPDGSNFTLKIRSTKLEDSAMYFCASSVSRPGEAFFGQGTRLTVV.

The chain employs TRBV4-2 and TRBJ1-5, with D unclear. The V end was cut by 0 bases, the J end by 1 base, with 7 bases between. This CDR3 is built from 15 residues. Germline CDR1 LGHNA, CDR2 YNFKEQ. In DNA, the CDR3 is TGTGCCAGCAGCCAAGATCTAGCGAGCAATCAGCCCCAGCATTTT. Translated: CASSQDLASNQPQHF.

V and J are TRBV19 and TRBJ2-2; weak D call: TRBD1 (6 bases). The CDR3 loop spans 15 amino acids. Looked up from germline, CDR1 is LNHDA and CDR2 is SQIVND (reference sequence). The germline V and J ends were trimmed by 3 bases and 1 base, with 9 bases remaining between them. CDR3 bases: TGTGCCAGTAGTATTGAACAGGGGAACACCGGGGAGCTGTTTTTT. Amino acids: CASSIEQGNTGELFF.

The chain has TRBV11-2 and TRBJ2-4; 9 positions match TRBD1. V was pared by 4 bases and J by 11 bases, with 3 bases of the junction left unmatched. This CDR3 comprises 12 residues. Germline V gives CDR1 SGHAT, CDR2 FQNNGV. The CDR3 bases are TGTGCCAGCAGCTCACGGGACAGGGTTCAGTACTTC. Its translation is CASSSRDRVQYF. The whole variable domain, filled in from reference TRBV11-2 and TRBJ2-4, reads EAGVAQSPRYKIIEKRQSVAFWCNPISGHATLYWYQQILGQGPKLLIQFQNNGVVDDSQLPKDRFSAERLKGVDSTLKIQPAKLEDSAVYLCASSSRDRVQYFGAGTRLSVL.

The chain recombines TRBV11-3 with TRBJ2-5; 7 positions match TRBD1. After removal of 5 bases from V and 9 bases from J, the junction contained 12 bases not matched to a gene. Germline V gene lookup returns CDR1 SGHNT and CDR2 YENEEA. This CDR3 has 14 residues. Here the CDR3 DNA reads TGTGCCAGCAGCCCCCGACAGGGCGACATGGCCCAGTACTTC. Its translation: CASSPRQGDMAQYF.

The DNA for the CDR3 is TGTGCCGCTAGCGGGACCTACGAGCAGTACTTC. Protein sequence: CAASGTYEQYF. The chain recombines TRBV28 with TRBJ2-7; TRBD2 matches 9 bases. Trimming at V came to 11 bases and at J to 2 bases, leaving 1 base not matched to a gene. Germline V gene sequence: CDR1 MDHEN, CDR2 SYDVKM. The CDR3 sequence is 11 residues long.

V usage is TRBV9 and J usage is TRBJ2-5; 10 nucleotides align to TRBD1. The trim removed 4 bases at V and 0 bases at J, leaving 6 bases unmatched. Germline V lookup: CDR1 SGDLS, CDR2 YYNGEE. This CDR3 is 16 amino acids long. CDR3: CASSTRQGADQETQYF. Here the CDR3 DNA reads TGTGCCAGCAGCACCCGACAGGGGGCGGACCAAGAGACCCAGTACTTC.

The chain carries TRBV13 and TRBJ1-1; 7 nucleotides agree with TRBD1. This CDR3 region has 14 residues. The V segment lost 2 bases and the J segment 10 bases; nucleotides outside the gene matches: 10. Germline CDR1 PRHDT, CDR2 FYEKMQ (reference sequence). In DNA, the CDR3 is TGTGCCAGCAGCTTAAGAGTGGAGGGGGCCTCAGCTTTCTTT. As protein: CASSLRVEGASAFF.